One and the same sample provided the 20 T cell receptor beta chains below, sequenced in a study of blood T cell repertoires in COVID-19. Clones were sequenced by immunoSEQ multiplex PCR, and TCRdb holds only the in-frame ones, with some missing. The sample yields some 250,000 clones, around 86% seen once. Sample: peripheral blood. The receptors come from a man under 40 who had recovered from COVID-19.

The DNA of the CDR3 is TGTGCCAGTAGTTTACTAGCGGGGGGGCGTGATACGCAGTATTTT. This sequence encodes CASSLLAGGRDTQYF. The chain has TRBV19 and TRBJ2-3; 13 bases agree with TRBD2. Per the germline V gene, CDR1 is LNHDA and CDR2 is SQIVND (reference sequence). With 5 bases clipped from V and 6 bases from J, the junction kept 5 bases outside the gene matches. This CDR3 has 15 amino acids.

V is TRBV6-5 and J is TRBJ1-5, with D perhaps TRBD1 (6 bases). V was shortened by 5 bases and J by 0 bases, with 8 bases between the two germline ends. Germline loops: CDR1 MNHEY, CDR2 SVGAGI. This CDR3 spans 14 amino acids. This chain's CDR3 is CASSTQGSNQPQHF. CDR3 nucleotides: TGTGCCAGCAGTACACAGGGTAGCAATCAGCCCCAGCATTTT.

This chain joins TRBV19 and TRBJ2-5, with 10 positions matching TRBD2. CDR1 and CDR2 (germline): LNHDA, SQIVND (reference sequence). The CDR3 covers 18 residues. The V segment lost 0 bases and the J segment 4 bases; nucleotides outside the gene matches: 11. The CDR3 here is CASSIDMASGGRGETQYF. The CDR3 DNA is TGTGCCAGTAGTATAGATATGGCTAGCGGGGGACGGGGAGAGACCCAGTACTTC.

The gene calls are TRBV27 and TRBJ1-1; no clear D gene. The CDR3 is made up of 15 amino acids. Germline V gene data show CDR1 as MNHEY and CDR2 as SMNVEV (reference sequence). Deletions cut 2 bases from V and 5 bases from J, with 15 bases between. The CDR3: CASSLLGGLLTEAFF. CDR3 coding DNA: TGTGCCAGCAGTTTACTGGGAGGGCTGTTAACTGAAGCTTTCTTT.

This chain connects TRBV6-5 to TRBJ2-7; 10 bases line up with TRBD2. CDR3 size: 14 residues. J lost 3 bases, V lost 6 bases, and 5 bases had no gene match. In germline, CDR1 is MNHEY, CDR2 SVGAGI. CDR3 sequence (DNA): TGTGCCAGCAGGTTAGCGGGGGGATACTACGAGCAGTACTTC. Its protein is CASRLAGGYYEQYF.

The rearrangement links TRBV4-3 to TRBJ2-7; possibly TRBD1 for D (5 bases). The germline V gene encodes CDR1 LGHNA and CDR2 YSLEER. The CDR3 consists of 16 residues. The V end was cut by 0 bases, the J end by 3 bases, with 15 bases between. The chain's CDR3 is CASSQDVGRDSYEQYF. CDR3 bases: TGCGCCAGCAGCCAAGATGTTGGCAGGGATAGCTACGAGCAGTACTTC.

V is TRBV5-1 and J is TRBJ2-7, with D possibly TRBD2 on 6 matching bases. Trimming cost V 8 bases and J 1 base, with 13 bases left between them. Germline CDR1 is SGHRS and CDR2 is YFSETQ. The CDR3 extends over 13 amino acids. CDR3 amino acids: CASGTSVSYEQYF. For the CDR3, the DNA is TGCGCCAGTGGGACTTCCGTATCCTACGAGCAGTACTTC.

The chain recombines TRBV5-1 with TRBJ1-2; D gene uncertain. This CDR3 is built from 16 residues. V was trimmed by 5 bases and J by 6 bases, leaving 23 bases between them. Germline V gene lookup returns CDR1 SGHRS and CDR2 YFSETQ. CDR3: CASRRWTGKREDGYTF. The DNA of the CDR3 is TGCGCCAGCAGACGATGGACGGGGAAAAGGGAAGATGGCTACACCTTC.

V is TRBV5-6 and J is TRBJ2-7; no clear D gene. Trimming shortened V by 6 bases and J by 0 bases, and 13 bases separated the two germline ends. The germline V gene has CDR1 SGHDT and CDR2 YYEEEE. CDR3 length: 14 amino acids. The CDR3 region has the DNA TGTGCCAGCACCCCCGACTCCGTCTCCTACGAGCAGTACTTC. Amino acids: CASTPDSVSYEQYF. Full variable domain (rest looked up from reference TRBV5-6 and TRBJ2-7): DAGVTQSPTHLIKTRGQQVTLRCSPKSGHDTVSWYQQALGQGPQFIFQYYEEEERQRGNFPDRFSGHQFPNYSSELNVNALLLGDSALYLCASTPDSVSYEQYFGPGTRLTVT.

V usage is TRBV3-1 (or the pseudogene TRBV3-2) and J usage is TRBJ1-3; 7 bases match TRBD1. V dropped 4 bases and J dropped 0; count of bases not matched to a gene: 18. Germline-derived CDR1 and CDR2 are LGHDT and YNNKEL (reference sequence). The CDR3 covers 20 residues. The CDR3 loop reads CASSPHADRSYSNSGNTIYF. DNA of the CDR3: TGTGCCAGCAGCCCACACGCGGACAGGTCCTACTCCAACTCTGGAAACACCATATATTTT.

The rearrangement joins TRBV29-1 to TRBJ2-3; D remains ambiguous. Germline CDR1 and CDR2: SQVTM and ANQGSEA. This CDR3 has 13 residues. The germline V and J ends were trimmed by 6 bases and 0 bases, with 10 bases remaining between them. The CDR3 nucleotides are TGCAGCGTAGAAACCAGGAGCACAGATACGCAGTATTTT. Its protein product is CSVETRSTDTQYF.

This clone occurred a few times. The J gene is TRBJ1-4, the V gene TRBV6-5; 9 bases are shared with TRBD1. Trimming cost V 7 bases and J 8 bases; bases outside gene matches: 8. The CDR3 has 14 residues. Germline CDR1 and CDR2: MNHEY and SVGAGI. CDR3 protein: CASTEGQGHEKLFF. In DNA form, the CDR3 reads TGTGCCAGCACCGAGGGACAGGGACACGAAAAACTGTTTTTT.

The rearrangement uses TRBV6-5 and TRBJ2-5, with 11 nucleotides matching TRBD1. Germline trimming cut 6 bases from V and 5 bases from J; bases unmatched to any gene: 8. In germline, CDR1 is MNHEY, CDR2 SVGAGI. CDR3 length: 15 amino acids. The CDR3 loop is CASRTGTGGAETQYF. CDR3 DNA sequence: TGTGCCAGCAGGACCGGGACAGGGGGGGCGGAGACCCAGTACTTC.

The sample holds one count of this clone. The chain recombines TRBV11-3 with TRBJ2-2, with 12 bases identical to TRBD1. The CDR3 loop spans 16 amino acids. V shed 5 bases and J 6 bases; nucleotides not matched to a gene: 7. Germline loops: CDR1 SGHNT, CDR2 YENEEA. CDR3 sequence reads: CASSPGGQGASGELFF. For the CDR3, the DNA is TGTGCCAGCAGCCCCGGGGGACAGGGGGCGTCCGGGGAGCTGTTTTTT.

The chain is built from TRBV12-2 and TRBJ2-7; the table calls TRBD2, which could not be checked here. TRBV12-2 is an annotated pseudogene. This CDR3 is built from 15 residues. The DNA for the CDR3 is TGTGCAAGTCGCTTAGTTCTTGTACCCGGGTGCGAGCAGTACTTC. This encodes CASRLVLVPGCEQYF.

The count of this clone is one. DNA of the CDR3: TGTGCCAGCAGCTCCCGGACAGGGTACAATGAGCAGTTCTTC. This encodes CASSSRTGYNEQFF. The chain links TRBV7-2 to TRBJ2-1, with TRBD1 identical over 8 bases. CDR1 is SGHTA and CDR2 is FQGNSA in the germline V gene. This CDR3 comprises 14 residues. With 4 bases clipped from V and 4 bases from J, the junction kept 3 bases outside the gene matches.

V usage is TRBV6-5 and J usage is TRBJ1-6, with 7 bases that match TRBD1. This CDR3 spans 14 amino acids. Germline V CDR1 and CDR2: MNHEY, SVGAGI. V shed 6 bases and J 9 bases; nucleotides not matched to a gene: 8. The CDR3 is CASSQTGLFSPLHF. CDR3 nucleotide sequence: TGTGCCAGCAGCCAGACAGGGCTCTTTTCACCCCTCCACTTT.

The chain employs TRBV19 and TRBJ1-1; 7 bases are shared with TRBD1. The CDR3 extends over 12 amino acids. With 7 bases clipped from V and 7 bases from J, the junction kept 6 bases outside the gene matches. CDR1 is LNHDA and CDR2 is SQIVND in the germline V gene (reference sequence). The CDR3: CASKEGAREAFF. CDR3 nucleotides: TGTGCCAGTAAGGAGGGGGCGCGTGAAGCTTTCTTT.

The chain links TRBV11-2 to TRBJ2-7, with D possibly matching TRBD1 (6 bases). The V end was cut by 5 bases, the J end by 5 bases, with 22 bases between. This CDR3 contains 16 residues. Germline loops: CDR1 SGHAT, CDR2 FQNNGV. The CDR3 is CASSPLPAAGENEQYF. The CDR3 nucleotides read TGTGCCAGCAGCCCACTACCGGCGGCAGGGGAGAACGAGCAGTACTTC.

This clone was seen once. V and J are TRBV15 and TRBJ1-2; 7 bases align to TRBD1. The CDR3 is 14 amino acids. CDR1 is LNHNV and CDR2 is YYDKDF in the germline V gene (reference sequence). The V segment lost 0 bases and the J segment 5 bases; nucleotides outside the gene matches: 3. The CDR3 spells CATSRDLGQYGYTF. CDR3 nucleotide sequence: TGTGCCACCAGCAGAGATCTGGGACAGTATGGCTACACCTTC.